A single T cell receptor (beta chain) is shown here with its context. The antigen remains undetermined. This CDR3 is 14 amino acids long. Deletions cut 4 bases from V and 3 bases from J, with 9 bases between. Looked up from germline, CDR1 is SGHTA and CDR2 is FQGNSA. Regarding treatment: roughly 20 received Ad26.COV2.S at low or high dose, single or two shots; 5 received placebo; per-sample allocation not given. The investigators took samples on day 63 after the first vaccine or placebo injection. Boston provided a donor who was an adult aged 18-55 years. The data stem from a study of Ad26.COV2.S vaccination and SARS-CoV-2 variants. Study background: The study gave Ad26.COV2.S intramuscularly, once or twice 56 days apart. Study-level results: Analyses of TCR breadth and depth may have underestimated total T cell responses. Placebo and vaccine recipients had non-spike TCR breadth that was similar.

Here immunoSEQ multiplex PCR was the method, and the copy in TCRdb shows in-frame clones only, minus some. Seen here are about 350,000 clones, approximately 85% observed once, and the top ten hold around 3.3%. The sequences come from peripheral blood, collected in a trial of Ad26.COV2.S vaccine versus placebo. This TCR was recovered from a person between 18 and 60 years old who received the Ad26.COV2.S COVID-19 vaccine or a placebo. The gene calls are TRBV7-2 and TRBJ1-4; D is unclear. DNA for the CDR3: TGTGCCAGCAGCTCCCGGGGATCTAATGAAAAACTGTTTTTT. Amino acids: CASSSRGSNEKLFF.